This T cell receptor beta chain was sequenced for a study of radiotherapy plus CTLA-4 blockade in lung cancer. The wider study: Patients showed objective responses in about 20% of cases and disease control in around 30%. Study-wide results and caveats: Expansion in blood of tumor-derived TCR clones was seen after radiotherapy plus ipilimumab. Early blood T cell clone dynamics reportedly forecast response best, with interferon-beta.

In chemo-refractory metastatic non-small-cell lung cancer, patients got ipilimumab CTLA-4 blockade together with focal radiation. V lost 1 base and J lost 6; bases outside the gene matches: 7. CDR1 is LGHNA, CDR2 YNFKEQ, per germline. The CDR3 has 16 amino acids. To note about this clone: The antigen is unknown.

Clones were read by immunoSEQ multiplex PCR, and TCRdb kept only the in-frame ones, dropping some. The sample includes about 86,000 clones, around 86% seen only once; the top ten take 0.75% to 1%. V is TRBV4-2 and J is TRBJ2-2, with 8 positions matching TRBD1. The sample in question was peripheral blood, obtained from a patient treated with radiotherapy plus ipilimumab. The sequence was collected from a human donor with non-small cell lung cancer who had stable disease on radiotherapy plus ipilimumab. The CDR3 nucleotides read TGTGCCAGCAGCCAAGTAGAAGGACAGGGACCCGGGGAGCTGTTTTTT. This gives the protein CASSQVEGQGPGELFF.